The T cell receptor beta chain described here comes from a study of blood T cell repertoires in COVID-19. Looking at the study overall: The United States, Italy and Spain provided the acute and convalescent COVID-19 samples. Sources were T cells, B-cell-depleted T cells, or PBMCs; the material itself was cDNA or gDNA.

Authors' data handling: Nucleated cell counts were estimated from reference gene primer amplification. Only in-frame clones appear in the TCRdb table, and some are missing; sequencing was by immunoSEQ multiplex PCR. Clone size and the V and J calls come from that table; the DNA yielded D and trimming. The sample gives 25,000 to 35,000 clones, about nine tenths of which show up once; under 6.5% is in the top ten. The CDR3 totals 12 residues. Trimming shortened V by 6 bases and J by 2 bases, and 8 bases separated the two germline ends. The sequence was collected from a man aged 55 to 70 with active COVID-19. What was sequenced was peripheral blood. This chain uses TRBV12-3 or TRBV12-4 with TRBJ2-7, with D possibly being TRBD1 (6 bases). CDR3 loop: CASSTGTYEQYF. The CDR3 DNA reads as TGTGCCAGCAGCACAGGGACCTACGAGCAGTACTTC.